The 31 T cell receptor beta chains in this list originate from one sample, sequenced in a study of high-grade serous ovarian cancer treatment subgroups. Repertoires were generated with immunoSEQ multiplex PCR, while TCRdb's copy carries only in-frame clones and drops some. The sample comprises more than 15,000 clones, around 80% of which are singletons, and 5.5% to 6.5% rests with the top ten. Tumor tissue was taken before any definitive surgery or chemotherapy was given. Sample: tumor tissue. The receptors originated from a human donor with high-grade serous ovarian cancer.

The chain couples TRBV6-1 to TRBJ2-7; 8 positions agree with TRBD1. V shed 3 bases, J shed 3 bases, and the junction held 4 bases outside the gene matches. The CDR3 loop spans 14 amino acids. Germline V gene data show CDR1 as MNHNS and CDR2 as SASEGT. The CDR3 coding sequence is TGTGCCAGCAGTGATGGACAGGGTTACTACGAGCAGTACTTC. Translation: CASSDGQGYYEQYF.

In its sample, this clone ranks as medium-sized. This chain joins TRBV4-2 and TRBJ2-7; 9 bases are a match to TRBD1. The CDR3 contains 16 residues. V was clipped by 3 bases and J by 1 base; unmatched bases: 7. Germline-derived CDR1 and CDR2 are LGHNA and YNFKEQ. The CDR3 region has the DNA TGTGCCAGCAGCCATGACCCGGGACAGGGATCCTACGAGCAGTACTTC. It yields the protein CASSHDPGQGSYEQYF.

This chain uses TRBV11-2 with TRBJ2-2; D is uncertain. The germline V gene has CDR1 SGHAT and CDR2 FQNNGV. V was shortened by 1 base and J by 5 bases, with 11 bases between the two germline ends. The CDR3 is 15 amino acids. Here the CDR3 reads CASSLAGPRTGELFF. As DNA, the CDR3 is TGTGCCAGCAGCTTAGCGGGTCCTAGAACCGGGGAGCTGTTTTTT.

The V and J genes are TRBV5-1 and TRBJ2-7; 7 bases are shared with TRBD2. CDR3 length: 14 residues. The trim removed 0 bases at V and 3 bases at J, leaving 3 bases unmatched. Germline loops: CDR1 SGHRS, CDR2 YFSETQ. The CDR3, as DNA: TGCGCCAGCAGCTTGGCCAGCGGGGTCTACGAGCAGTACTTC. Its translation: CASSLASGVYEQYF.

CDR3 loop: CASSYSGGRGGYTF. The CDR3 bases are TGTGCCAGCAGTTACTCGGGCGGGAGAGGAGGCTACACCTTC. V and J are TRBV6-6 and TRBJ1-2; D is ambiguous. Looked up from germline, CDR1 is MNHNY and CDR2 is SVGAGI (reference sequence). The ends were cut back, 0 bases at V and 8 bases at J, with 13 bases in the middle. The CDR3 extends over 14 amino acids.

The chain employs TRBV6-5 and TRBJ2-1, with unresolved D. V was pared by 4 bases and J by 10 bases, with 8 bases between. CDR1 is MNHEY, CDR2 SVGAGI, per germline. The length of the CDR3 is 11 residues. The CDR3 DNA reads as TGTGCCAGCAGTTTACTATTCGAGCAGTTCTTC. Protein sequence: CASSLLFEQFF.

The rearrangement links TRBV2 to TRBJ2-1; no firm D call. Germline assignment: CDR1 SNHLY and CDR2 FYNNEI. V lost 6 bases to trimming and J lost 9 bases, with 15 bases between them. CDR3 length equals 13 residues. CDR3 protein: CASRGNSHFEQFF. CDR3 nucleotide sequence: TGTGCCAGCAGGGGGAACTCCCACTTTGAGCAGTTCTTC.

The J gene is TRBJ1-6, the V gene TRBV6-5, with TRBD1 matching over 7 bases. The trim removed 4 bases at V and 9 bases at J, leaving 6 bases unmatched. Germline assignment: CDR1 MNHEY and CDR2 SVGAGI. The CDR3 runs to 14 residues. The CDR3 here is CASSSLTGTSPLHF. In DNA form, the CDR3 reads TGTGCCAGCAGTTCGTTGACAGGGACTTCACCCCTCCACTTT.

The V gene is TRBV6-1, the J gene TRBJ1-6; TRBD1 is a possible D gene (5 bases). Trimming removed 5 bases from V and 4 bases from J, with 12 bases in between. The CDR3 contains 15 residues. The germline V gene has CDR1 MNHNS and CDR2 SASEGT. CDR3 nucleotide sequence: TGTGCCAGCAGTTCCGACAGAGAGTATAATTCACCCCTCCACTTT. Translation: CASSSDREYNSPLHF.

This clone was recorded a few times. The gene calls are TRBV7-3 and TRBJ1-1; D unclear. Trimming cost V 5 bases and J 0 bases, with 7 bases left between them. CDR1 is SGHTA and CDR2 is FQGTGA in the germline V gene. CDR3 length: 13 residues. The CDR3 loop reads CASSRSLNTEAFF. The CDR3 DNA follows: TGTGCCAGCAGCCGCTCCTTGAACACTGAAGCTTTCTTT.

The CDR3 DNA reads as TGTGCCACCAGCAGAGGAAACGGGGACACAGATACGCAGTATTTT. Protein: CATSRGNGDTDTQYF. The chain is built from TRBV15 and TRBJ2-3, with D possibly matching TRBD2 (5 bases). The V gene lost 1 base and the J gene lost 2 bases, with 10 bases spanning the gap. Germline V gives CDR1 LNHNV, CDR2 YYDKDF (reference sequence). The CDR3 extends over 15 amino acids. The full variable domain, with the rest looked up from reference TRBV15 and TRBJ2-3, is DAMVIQNPRYQVTQFGKPVTLSCSQTLNHNVMYWYQQKSSQAPKLLFHYYDKDFNNEADTPDNFQSRRPNTSFCFLDIRSPGLGDTAMYLCATSRGNGDTDTQYFGPGTRLTVL.

The chain is built from TRBV13 and TRBJ2-1, with 10 bases lining up with TRBD1. This CDR3 comprises 16 residues. Germline V lookup: CDR1 PRHDT, CDR2 FYEKMQ (reference sequence). V was pared by 5 bases and J by 9 bases, with 13 bases of the junction left unmatched. The CDR3 reads CASSIPPGQGGSEQFF. In DNA, the CDR3 is TGTGCCAGCAGCATCCCCCCTGGACAGGGGGGGAGTGAGCAGTTCTTC.

Of note for this clone: The sample holds other DNA sequences that translate to the same CDR3. This rearrangement joins TRBV27 to TRBJ1-1; D is ambiguous. Trimming removed 1 base at V and 5 bases at J, with 11 bases between. Germline CDR1 MNHEY, CDR2 SMNVEV (reference sequence). The CDR3 has 14 residues. The CDR3 DNA sequence: TGTGCCAGCAGTTTATATACCATCGGGACTGAAGCTTTCTTT. The encoded protein is CASSLYTIGTEAFF.

The chain combines TRBV11-3 with TRBJ2-7; no reliable D call. The germline V gene has CDR1 SGHNT and CDR2 YENEEA. V shed 2 bases and J shed 6 bases, with 17 bases lying between them. The CDR3 has 15 amino acids. The CDR3 nucleotides read TGTGCCAGCAGCTTAATAACGTTGGGCGGCTTCGAGCAGTACTTC. This gives the protein CASSLITLGGFEQYF.

A few counts support this clone. The rearrangement uses TRBV19 and TRBJ1-1; 7 bases agree with TRBD1. CDR3 size: 15 residues. CDR1 and CDR2 from the germline V gene are LNHDA and SQIVND (reference sequence). V was clipped by 5 bases and J by 4 bases; unmatched bases: 10. The CDR3 sequence is CASSPPDREITEAFF. As DNA, the CDR3 is TGTGCCAGTAGTCCCCCCGACAGGGAGATCACTGAAGCTTTCTTT.

The CDR3 is CASSVGQVPYEQYF. The CDR3 region has the DNA TGTGCCAGCAGCGTAGGACAGGTGCCCTACGAGCAGTACTTC. The chain is built from TRBV9 and TRBJ2-7, with D perhaps TRBD1 (6 bases). V dropped 0 bases and J dropped 2 bases, with 9 bases sitting between them. Germline CDR1 reads SGDLS; CDR2 reads YYNGEE. The CDR3 runs 14 residues.

The chain has TRBV27 and TRBJ2-1; TRBD1 matches at 7 bases. This CDR3 is 14 amino acids long. V lost 3 bases, J lost 7 bases, and 6 bases stayed unmatched. Germline CDR1 reads MNHEY; CDR2 reads SMNVEV (reference sequence). CDR3 region: CASSFSGTVNEQFF. Here the CDR3 DNA reads TGTGCCAGCAGTTTTTCCGGGACAGTGAATGAGCAGTTCTTC.

This clone is medium-sized by share. The chain joins TRBV7-3 to TRBJ1-2, with TRBD1 matching 10 bases. This CDR3 spans 15 amino acids. In germline, CDR1 is SGHTA, CDR2 FQGTGA. Losses at the gene ends were 5 bases for V and 1 base for J; bases not matched to a gene: 4. The CDR3 DNA sequence: TGTGCCAGCAGCCCGGGACAGGGGATTAACTATGGCTACACCTTC. Encoded protein: CASSPGQGINYGYTF. Combining the CDR3 with reference TRBV7-3 and TRBJ1-2 gives the whole variable domain GAGVSQTPSNKVTEKGKYVELRCDPISGHTALYWYRQSLGQGPEFLIYFQGTGAADDSGLPNDRFFAVRPEGSVSTLKIQRTERGDSAVYLCASSPGQGINYGYTFGSGTRLTVV.

V usage is TRBV28 and J usage is TRBJ2-1; TRBD2 matches at 7 bases. The CDR3 runs 14 residues. V dropped 8 bases and J dropped 0; count of bases not matched to a gene: 4. Germline values: CDR1 MDHEN, CDR2 SYDVKM. The CDR3 loop reads CASVAGSSYNEQFF. The DNA for the CDR3 is TGTGCCAGCGTAGCGGGTAGCTCCTACAATGAGCAGTTCTTC.

V and J are TRBV10-2 and TRBJ2-7, with 9 bases lining up with TRBD2. Germline V CDR1 and CDR2: WSHSY, SAAADI. Losses at the gene ends were 0 bases for V and 3 bases for J; bases not matched to a gene: 3. This CDR3 has 15 residues. CDR3 DNA: TGCGCCAGCAGTGAGTCAAGCGGGAGGATCTACGAGCAGTACTTC. Protein product: CASSESSGRIYEQYF.

This clone is medium-sized by share. The rearrangement joins TRBV4-3 to TRBJ2-7; either TRBD1 or TRBD2 may supply D (5 bases each). Trimming took 0 bases from V and 2 from J, leaving 11 bases between them. From germline, CDR1 is LGHNA and CDR2 YSLEER. CDR3 size: 15 residues. CDR3 sequence reads: CASSQEGTIPYEQYF. The CDR3 DNA reads TGCGCCAGCAGCCAAGAAGGGACGATCCCCTACGAGCAGTACTTC.

This clone appeared a few times. This chain connects TRBV9 to TRBJ1-2, with D tentatively TRBD1 (6 bases). Germline values: CDR1 SGDLS, CDR2 YYNGEE. The CDR3 has 11 residues. The ends were cut back, 9 bases at V and 9 bases at J, with 15 bases in the middle. DNA of the CDR3: TGTGCCACAGGGGACTTGGGGCGCTACACCTTC. The encoded protein is CATGDLGRYTF.

The chain combines TRBV7-3 with TRBJ2-5, with D maybe TRBD2 (7 bases). Trimming took off 5 bases at V and 4 bases at J, with 20 bases between the two ends. Germline CDR1 is SGHTA and CDR2 is FQGTGA. This CDR3 has 16 residues. CDR3 residues: CASSPHAGAGGETQYF. The CDR3 coding sequence is TGTGCCAGCAGCCCTCACGCGGGGGCTGGGGGAGAGACCCAGTACTTC.

The rearrangement uses TRBV11-3 and TRBJ1-3; no clear D. This CDR3 has 16 residues. Trimming cost V 1 base and J 0 bases, with 10 bases left between them. The germline V gene has CDR1 SGHNT and CDR2 YENEEA. This CDR3 reads CASSLVGRNSGNTIYF. The CDR3, as DNA: TGTGCCAGCAGCTTAGTAGGCCGTAACTCTGGAAACACCATATATTTT.

In nucleotides, the CDR3 is TGTGCCAGCAGCTTCGGGACTAAACACGAGCAGTACTTC. It codes for CASSFGTKHEQYF. V is TRBV7-8 and J is TRBJ2-7; 7 bases line up with TRBD2. J was trimmed by 5 bases and V by 3 bases; bases with no gene match: 4. Germline assignment: CDR1 SGHVS and CDR2 FQNEAQ. The CDR3 has 13 residues.

This clone was observed a single time. The chain recombines TRBV9 with TRBJ1-2; D is ambiguous. Trimming took 0 bases from V and 6 from J, leaving 12 bases between them. The CDR3 runs to 14 residues. The V gene's germline CDR1 is SGDLS and CDR2 YYNGEE. CDR3 loop: CASSVGNQEHGYTF. The CDR3 DNA is TGTGCCAGCAGCGTAGGAAATCAGGAACATGGCTACACCTTC.

The rearrangement joins TRBV7-9 to TRBJ2-5, with D tentatively TRBD1 or TRBD2 (5 bases each). Germline V CDR1 and CDR2: SEHNR, FQNEAQ (reference sequence). Deletions cut 11 bases from V and 0 bases from J, with 10 bases between. The CDR3 totals 12 residues. CDR3 amino acids: CAAGRDQETQYF. Written as DNA, the CDR3 is TGTGCCGCGGGCAGGGACCAAGAGACCCAGTACTTC.

The chain is built from TRBV28 and TRBJ1-2, with D uncertain. This CDR3 is built from 13 residues. The V gene lost 7 bases and the J gene lost 5 bases, with 14 bases spanning the gap. Germline V gene data show CDR1 as MDHEN and CDR2 as SYDVKM. The CDR3 nucleotides are TGTGCCAGCATCCCAGACGGGAGGTATGGCTACACCTTC. Encoded protein: CASIPDGRYGYTF.

The chain couples TRBV4-2 to TRBJ2-2, with 11 bases identical to TRBD1. CDR3 length: 17 amino acids. The germline V gene has CDR1 LGHNA and CDR2 YNFKEQ. Trimming removed 0 bases from V and 9 bases from J; junction bases left unmatched: 9. The CDR3 loop is CASSQDAGQGAGRELFF. DNA for the CDR3: TGTGCCAGCAGCCAAGATGCCGGACAGGGGGCTGGCCGGGAGCTGTTTTTT.

This clone appeared a few times. The chain links TRBV7-2 to TRBJ2-1; 8 positions agree with TRBD2. This CDR3 comprises 17 residues. Germline V gene sequence: CDR1 SGHTA, CDR2 FQGNSA. The J segment lost 7 bases and the V segment lost 1 base, leaving 12 bases of the junction unmatched. The CDR3 bases are TGTGCCAGCAGCTTAGGGAGGGCCGGGACTAGGGGAAATGAGCAGTTCTTC. It yields the protein CASSLGRAGTRGNEQFF. Complete variable domain (other parts from reference TRBV7-2 and TRBJ2-1): GAGVSQSPSNKVTEKGKDVELRCDPISGHTALYWYRQSLGQGLEFLIYFQGNSAPDKSGLPSDRFSAERTGGSVSTLTIQRTQQEDSAVYLCASSLGRAGTRGNEQFFGPGTRLTVL.

The chain has TRBV19 and TRBJ2-2; a weak D match, TRBD1 (5 bases). Germline V gene lookup returns CDR1 LNHDA and CDR2 SQIVND (reference sequence). There are 14 residues in the CDR3. Between the trimmed V and J ends, which lost 3 bases and 6 bases, there was a span of 11 bases. The CDR3 DNA sequence: TGTGCCAGTAGTATTTACCAGGGCGCCGGGGAGCTGTTTTTT. Translation: CASSIYQGAGELFF.